The 15 T cell receptor beta chains in this list originate from one sample, sequenced in a study of control samples from healthy donors and cancer patients. Sequenced by immunoSEQ multiplex PCR; TCRdb stores in-frame clones only, minus some. Here the sample spans 130,000 to 150,000 clones, about 85% being singletons. Sequencing input: blood. These receptors were obtained from a woman younger than 45 in good health.

The DNA of the CDR3 is TGCAGCGCCGCCCGACAGGGTACTGAAGCTTTCTTT. Protein: CSAARQGTEAFF. V usage is TRBV29-1 and J usage is TRBJ1-1, with TRBD1 matching over 7 bases. Germline V gene lookup returns CDR1 SQVTM and CDR2 ANQGSEA. The CDR3 sequence is 12 residues long. With 7 bases clipped from V and 5 bases from J, the junction kept 7 bases outside the gene matches.

The V and J genes are TRBV28 and TRBJ2-2; no reliable D call. This CDR3 region has 13 residues. Germline V gene lookup returns CDR1 MDHEN and CDR2 SYDVKM. The V gene lost 11 bases and the J gene lost 3 bases, with 13 bases spanning the gap. The CDR3 DNA sequence: TGTGCCGGAGAATCTCCCGACACCGGGGAGCTGTTTTTT. This encodes CAGESPDTGELFF.

For this clone: Other DNA variants within this sample encode the same CDR3. The rearrangement joins TRBV6-5 to TRBJ1-2; D remains unclear. The CDR3 sequence is 16 residues long. V was cut by 0 bases and J by 3 bases, with 14 bases left in between. Germline loops: CDR1 MNHEY, CDR2 SVGAGI. CDR3 amino acids: CASSYSNTASDYGYTF. Written as DNA, the CDR3 is TGTGCCAGCAGTTACTCAAATACTGCATCTGACTATGGCTACACCTTC.

The CDR3, as DNA: TGTGCCAGCAGTGAGGGGTACGCCGATGGCTACACCTTC. It yields the protein CASSEGYADGYTF. The chain employs TRBV6-1 and TRBJ1-2; D gene ambiguous. V was shortened by 3 bases and J by 6 bases, with 11 bases between the two germline ends. This CDR3 is 13 amino acids long. Germline V CDR1 and CDR2: MNHNS, SASEGT.

CDR3 DNA: TGTGCCAGTGAGACGGGGTCCCATCGAACATACGAGCAGTACTTC. The encoded protein is CASETGSHRTYEQYF. The chain carries TRBV18 and TRBJ2-7; D is perhaps TRBD2 (5 bases). Trimming removed 9 bases at V and 4 bases at J, with 22 bases between. The CDR3 sequence is 15 residues long. CDR1 is KGHSH, CDR2 LQKENI, per germline.

The rearrangement joins TRBV6-1 to TRBJ2-3; TRBD2 agrees at 7 bases. V was clipped by 3 bases and J by 4 bases; unmatched bases: 13. Per germline, CDR1 MNHNS and CDR2 SASEGT. The CDR3 spans 17 residues. The CDR3 bases are TGTGCCAGCAGTGAGGTCTTTGGCGGGAGTATTGCAGATACGCAGTATTTT. Amino acids: CASSEVFGGSIADTQYF.

This clone was observed once. The chain combines TRBV24-1 with TRBJ2-1, with D perhaps TRBD1 (5 bases). V lost 3 bases and J 4 bases, leaving 9 bases between the germline ends. Germline V CDR1 and CDR2: KGHDR, SFDVKD. The CDR3 extends over 14 amino acids. CDR3 amino acids: CATSDADTYNEQFF. In nucleotides, the CDR3 is TGTGCCACCAGTGATGCGGACACTTACAATGAGCAGTTCTTC.

The CDR3 is CASSSPGNNQPQHF. The CDR3 region has the DNA TGTGCCAGCAGCTCTCCGGGGAACAATCAGCCCCAGCATTTT. The rearrangement uses TRBV28 and TRBJ1-5; the D is unclear. Germline V CDR1 and CDR2: MDHEN, SYDVKM. The CDR3 has 14 amino acids. Trimming took off 6 bases at V and 3 bases at J, with 12 bases between the two ends.

This sequence joins TRBV7-2 and TRBJ1-2; perhaps TRBD1 as D (5 bases). The CDR3 is 16 amino acids. V was trimmed by 1 base and J by 2 bases, leaving 14 bases between them. Germline-derived CDR1 and CDR2 are SGHTA and FQGNSA. CDR3 sequence reads: CASSLVGGNGNYGYTF. As DNA, the CDR3 is TGTGCCAGCAGCTTAGTGGGGGGAAACGGGAACTATGGCTACACCTTC.

CDR3 region: CASREEGRRNTEAFF. The CDR3 region has the DNA TGTGCCAGTAGGGAAGAAGGGCGGCGGAACACTGAAGCTTTCTTT. V gene TRBV19 combines with J gene TRBJ1-1, with no clear D. The CDR3 contains 15 residues. Germline V gene lookup returns CDR1 LNHDA and CDR2 SQIVND (reference sequence). Trimming left V 6 bases short and J 1 base short, with 15 bases between.

The rearrangement joins TRBV15 to TRBJ2-2, with D uncertain. CDR1 is LNHNV, CDR2 YYDKDF, per germline (reference sequence). The CDR3 extends over 14 amino acids. Deletions cut 0 bases from V and 8 bases from J, with 10 bases between. CDR3 coding DNA: TGTGCCACCAGCAGAGATCGTCAGCGTGGGGAGCTGTTTTTT. It is translated as CATSRDRQRGELFF.

This clone was seen a few times. J is TRBJ2-7 and V is TRBV5-1; 7 nucleotides agree with TRBD1. CDR3 length: 14 amino acids. Germline V lookup: CDR1 SGHRS, CDR2 YFSETQ. After removal of 0 bases from V and 5 bases from J, the junction contained 5 bases not matched to a gene. Here the CDR3 reads CASSLDRGVNEQYF. DNA for the CDR3: TGCGCCAGCAGCTTGGACAGGGGTGTGAACGAGCAGTACTTC.

The V gene is TRBV12-3 or TRBV12-4, the J gene TRBJ1-2; 7 bases fit TRBD1. The junction had 4 bases not matched to a gene; V was cut back by 5 bases and J by 7 bases. The CDR3 spans 12 residues. CDR3 coding DNA: TGTGCCAGCAGTCCCCGGGACAGTGGCTACACCTTC. Protein sequence: CASSPRDSGYTF.

The rearrangement uses TRBV6-2 or TRBV6-3 and TRBJ2-6; 9 nucleotides match TRBD1. The CDR3 is 18 residues long. The trim removed 4 bases at V and 3 bases at J, leaving 10 bases unmatched. Germline CDR1 reads MNHEY; CDR2 reads SVGEGT. Here the CDR3 DNA reads TGTGCCAGCAGTTCCCAACAGGGGGCCATGGTTGGGGCCAACGTCCTGACTTTC. Translated: CASSSQQGAMVGANVLTF.

This chain joins TRBV19 and TRBJ2-7, with 7 bases aligning to TRBD2. CDR3 size: 16 residues. V shed 5 bases and J 2 bases; nucleotides not matched to a gene: 12. Germline V gives CDR1 LNHDA, CDR2 SQIVND (reference sequence). The DNA for the CDR3 is TGTGCCAGTAGTCCCGGCGGGGGAGTAAGGACCTACGAGCAGTACTTC. It is translated as CASSPGGGVRTYEQYF. Using reference TRBV19 and TRBJ2-7 for the parts outside the CDR3, the full variable domain is DGGITQSPKYLFRKEGQNVTLSCEQNLNHDAMYWYRQDPGQGLRLIYYSQIVNDFQKGDIAEGYSVSREKKESFPLTVTSAQKNPTAFYLCASSPGGGVRTYEQYFGPGTRLTVT.